This TCR beta chain was captured by sequencing in a study of prognosis after radiotherapy for stage I lung cancer. Study summary: Around 13 of the patients presented with newly diagnosed primary stage I lung tumors; several had oligometastatic NSCLC following surgical resection of the primary tumor. General study points: Some TCR clones were expanded. Whether these clones were tumor-specific was not determined. Medians of about 10,000 versus 6,900 showed unique TCR clone counts falling after stereotactic body radiation therapy.

A note on this clonotype: What it binds is unknown.

V gave up 5 bases and J gave up 2 bases, with 13 bases separating them. This CDR3 comprises 14 residues. Germline V gene sequence: CDR1 SGHNT, CDR2 YENEEA. Genomic DNA yielded TCR beta CDR3, amplified by two-round multiplex PCR. For every TRBV and TRBJ gene, a specific primer was used in first-round PCR. MiXCR, applied by TCRdb to the multiplex PCR reads, yields one record per CDR3 protein. The profile shows 30,000 to 35,000 distinct CDR3 sequences, 40% to 60% of them singletons. This receptor was identified in a donor of 50 years or more with non-small cell lung cancer. The rearrangement links TRBV11-3 to TRBJ2-7, with D tentatively TRBD2 (6 bases). Source: PBMCs, taken before or after stereotactic body radiation therapy (not recorded which). CDR3 in amino acids: CASSAQPGAYEQYF. In nucleotides, the CDR3 is TGTGCCAGCAGCGCCCAGCCGGGGGCCTACGAGCAGTACTTC.